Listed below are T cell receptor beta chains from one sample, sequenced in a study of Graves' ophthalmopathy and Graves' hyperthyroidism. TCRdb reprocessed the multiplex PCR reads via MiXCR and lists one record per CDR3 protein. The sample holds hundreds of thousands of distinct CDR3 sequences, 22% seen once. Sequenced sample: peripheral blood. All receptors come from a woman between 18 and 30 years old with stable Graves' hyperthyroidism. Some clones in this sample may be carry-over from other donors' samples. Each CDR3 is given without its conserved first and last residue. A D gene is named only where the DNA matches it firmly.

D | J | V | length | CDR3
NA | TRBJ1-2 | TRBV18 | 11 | ASSPEIGPGYT
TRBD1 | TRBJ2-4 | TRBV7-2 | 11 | ASSSPGQGYRY
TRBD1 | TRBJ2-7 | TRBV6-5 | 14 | ASSYSRDRGYYEQY
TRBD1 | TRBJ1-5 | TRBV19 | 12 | ASRPQGQGQPQH
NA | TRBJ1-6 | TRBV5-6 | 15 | ASSLRTTYTTNSPLH
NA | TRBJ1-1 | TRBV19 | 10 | ASTTPGTEAF
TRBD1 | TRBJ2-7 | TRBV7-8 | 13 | ASSPRTGDPYEQY
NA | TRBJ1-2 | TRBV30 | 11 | AWSVKRGDGYT
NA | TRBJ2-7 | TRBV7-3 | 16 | ASSLNAVGGPPNYEQY
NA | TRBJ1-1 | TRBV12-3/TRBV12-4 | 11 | ASSSRASAEAF
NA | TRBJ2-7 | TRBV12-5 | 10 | ASGTDNYEQY